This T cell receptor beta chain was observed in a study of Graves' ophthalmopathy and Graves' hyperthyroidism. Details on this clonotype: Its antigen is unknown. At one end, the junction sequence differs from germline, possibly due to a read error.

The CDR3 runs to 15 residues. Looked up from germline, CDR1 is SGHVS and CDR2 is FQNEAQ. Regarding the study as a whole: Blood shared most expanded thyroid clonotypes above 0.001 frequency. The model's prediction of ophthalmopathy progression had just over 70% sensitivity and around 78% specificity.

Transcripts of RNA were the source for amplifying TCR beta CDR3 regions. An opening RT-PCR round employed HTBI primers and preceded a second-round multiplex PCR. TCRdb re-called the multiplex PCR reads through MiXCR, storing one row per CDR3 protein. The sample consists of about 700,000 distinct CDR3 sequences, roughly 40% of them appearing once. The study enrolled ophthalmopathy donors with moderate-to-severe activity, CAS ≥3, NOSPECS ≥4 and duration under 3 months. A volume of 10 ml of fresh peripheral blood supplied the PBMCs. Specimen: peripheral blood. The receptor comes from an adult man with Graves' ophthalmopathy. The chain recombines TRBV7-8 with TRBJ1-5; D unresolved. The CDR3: CASSQTDGGNQPQHF. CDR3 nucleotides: TGCGCCAGCAGCCAAACGGACGGGGGCAATCAGCCCCAGCATTTT.